Measured by frequency, the clone carrying this T cell receptor (beta chain) is large. Its matching antigen is unknown. Germline-derived CDR1 and CDR2 are SQVTM and ANQGSEA. CDR3 length: 14 amino acids. Multiplex touch-down PCR amplified TRB using TRB-A and TRB-B pools in one tube. TCRdb re-called the multiplex PCR reads and shows each CDR3 protein once, DNA omitted. In all, the sample yields several thousand distinct CDR3 sequences. The data are from a study of T cell clusters in autoimmune cytopenias. Background on the study: TRB sequencing had a median 51,575 reads and 2,000 to 2,500 distinct clonotypes per sample. General study points: No cluster-lack signature appeared between secondary cytopenia and chronic lymphocytic leukemia patients, apparently due to lymphoma masking. Exclusive TRB clusters were about 3-fold more numerous in healthy donors than in active autoimmune hepatitis. Primary autoimmune cytopenia patients appeared to lack physiological T cell clusters present in healthy donors.

TRB amplification used approximately 250 ng of peripheral blood genomic DNA. The receptor was derived from a human donor with an autoimmune cytopenia or autoimmune hepatitis (not recorded which). The sequencing sample was made of peripheral blood. This chain links TRBV29-1 with TRBJ2-3; TCRdb's D call of TRBD1 is untestable without DNA. The CDR3 region is CSVDVRGWTDTQYF.